The clone carrying this T cell receptor beta chain was observed at least ten times. The antigen is unknown. The record originates from a study of CD8 T cells in ankylosing spondylitis. The study, taken as a whole, reports: Disease-associated clones were reportedly significantly overrepresented in matched ankylosing spondylitis synovial fluid. Some of the motif variants had earlier been found in reactive arthritis patients' fluid and blood.

This CDR3 has 17 residues. In germline, CDR1 is SGHKS, CDR2 YYEKEE (reference sequence). Germline trimming cut 1 base from V and 5 bases from J; bases unmatched to any gene: 10. TCRdb used MiXCR to reprocess the 5' RACE reads, holding one entry per CDR3 protein. The data show about 340,000 distinct CDR3 sequences, under 15% seen once. The sequence was obtained from a male donor with ankylosing spondylitis or in good health (not recorded which). The chain is built from TRBV5-5 and TRBJ1-5; 9 nucleotides agree with TRBD1. The sample was blood, either unsorted or a sorted T cell fraction (not recorded which). The CDR3 DNA sequence: TGTGCCAGCAGCTTGAGGGGTACGACAGGGGGAGATCAGCCCCAGCATTTT. It is translated as CASSLRGTTGGDQPQHF.